The 28 T cell receptor beta chains given below trace back to one sample, sequenced in a study of shared clonotypes between healthy human individuals. Naive CD8 populations comprised CD45RO-negative cells positively selected for CCR7, excluding terminally differentiated effector memory CD45RA+ cells. The method was immunoSEQ multiplex PCR; TCRdb's version includes in-frame clones alone and lacks a portion of them. This table has hundreds of thousands of clones, approximately 96% appearing once. Sequencing was done on a sample of naive CD8+ T cells sorted from blood. These receptors were taken from a woman aged 25-40 years in good health.

This chain links TRBV19 with TRBJ2-1; 7 bases are a match to TRBD2. CDR1 is LNHDA and CDR2 is SQIVND in the germline V gene (reference sequence). CDR3 size: 21 residues. V shed 4 bases, J shed 0 bases, and the junction held 21 bases outside the gene matches. The CDR3 DNA sequence: TGTGCCAGTAGTAGCAGTGTCCTGGCTAGCGGAATCAATCCCTCCTACAATGAGCAGTTCTTC. This codes for CASSSSVLASGINPSYNEQFF.

In this sample, this clone turned up once. This sequence joins TRBV4-1 and TRBJ1-1, with 9 positions matching TRBD1. This CDR3 comprises 16 residues. J gave up 1 base and V 1 base, and 4 bases lay outside the gene matches. Germline CDR1 MGHRA, CDR2 YSYEKL. This CDR3 is CASSQAQGAWNTEAFF. CDR3 DNA: TGCGCCAGCAGCCAAGCACAGGGGGCCTGGAACACTGAAGCTTTCTTT.

This rearrangement joins TRBV7-9 to TRBJ2-5; D tentatively fits TRBD1 or TRBD2 (5 bases each). Per germline, CDR1 SEHNR and CDR2 FQNEAQ (reference sequence). This CDR3 contains 15 residues. V was clipped by 2 bases and J by 4 bases, with 14 bases between them. In DNA, the CDR3 is TGTGCCAGCAGCTTATTCCGGGATAGGGGAGAGACCCAGTACTTC. This sequence encodes CASSLFRDRGETQYF.

This clone has only one observation. For the CDR3, the DNA is TGTGCCAGCAGCTTAGACCGGGCGACCATCATCAATGAGCAGTTCTTC. This encodes CASSLDRATIINEQFF. This rearrangement joins TRBV5-6 to TRBJ2-1; D is unresolved. From germline, CDR1 is SGHDT and CDR2 YYEEEE. The CDR3 runs to 16 residues. The germline V and J ends were trimmed by 2 bases and 6 bases, with 18 bases remaining between them.

This chain connects TRBV11-2 to TRBJ2-1, with TRBD2 identical over 14 bases. The germline CDR1 and CDR2 sequences are SGHAT and FQNNGV. The CDR3 covers 19 residues. The trim removed 1 base at V and 2 bases at J, leaving 7 bases unmatched. The CDR3 nucleotides are TGTGCCAGCAGCTTAGTAGGGACTAGCGGGAGTCCGCCCTACAATGAGCAGTTCTTC. This sequence encodes CASSLVGTSGSPPYNEQFF.

The chain is built from TRBV27 and TRBJ2-1, with D possibly TRBD2 on 5 matching bases. This CDR3 has 11 residues. The germline gives CDR1 MNHEY, CDR2 SMNVEV (reference sequence). CDR3 sequence (DNA): TGTGCGACGATGGAGGTAAATGAGCAGTTCTTC. It codes for CATMEVNEQFF.

V and J are TRBV27 and TRBJ2-5; the match to TRBD1 covers 8 bases. V trimming: 8 bases; J trimming: 5 bases; junction bases outside the gene matches: 19. The CDR3 is 17 residues long. Germline-derived CDR1 and CDR2 are MNHEY and SMNVEV (reference sequence). The CDR3 region has the DNA TGTGCCAGCCTCCCACTTCCGAGGACAGGGTCCAGGGAGACCCAGTACTTC. As protein: CASLPLPRTGSRETQYF.

The CDR3 spells CASTESTGNGYTGELFF. The CDR3, as DNA: TGTGCCAGCACCGAGTCCACGGGAAACGGGTACACCGGGGAGCTGTTTTTT. The chain combines TRBV7-9 with TRBJ2-2; tentatively, D is TRBD2 (5 bases). Germline-derived CDR1 and CDR2 are SEHNR and FQNEAQ (reference sequence). The CDR3 totals 17 residues. The germline V and J ends were trimmed by 7 bases and 3 bases, with 21 bases remaining between them.

For this clone: The sample carries other DNA sequences with the same CDR3. The chain uses TRBV28 and TRBJ1-5; 8 bases are a match to TRBD1. This CDR3 has 15 residues. CDR1 is MDHEN and CDR2 is SYDVKM in the germline V gene. V lost 5 bases to trimming and J lost 4 bases; unmatched junction nucleotides: 7. The CDR3 nucleotides read TGTGCCAGCAGTCCGACAGGGGCGGGTAATCAGCCCCAGCATTTT. Its translation is CASSPTGAGNQPQHF.

J is TRBJ1-1 and V is TRBV5-6; weak D call: TRBD1 (6 bases). Germline CDR1 SGHDT, CDR2 YYEEEE. The CDR3 covers 17 residues. The V and J ends lost 4 bases and 3 bases respectively, with 22 bases between them. The CDR3 sequence is CASSTAFRGGTDTEAFF. The CDR3 nucleotides are TGTGCCAGCAGCACCGCTTTCAGGGGTGGGACGGACACTGAAGCTTTCTTT.

This clone was detected once. The chain uses TRBV28 and TRBJ1-5; D perhaps matches TRBD1 (5 bases). V lost 7 bases and J 4 bases, leaving 11 bases between the germline ends. This CDR3 has 13 residues. Germline V gives CDR1 MDHEN, CDR2 SYDVKM. The CDR3 sequence: CASKRRGNQPQHF. The DNA for the CDR3 is TGTGCCAGCAAAAGGAGGGGAAATCAGCCCCAGCATTTT.

V and J are TRBV27 and TRBJ2-5; 8 bases fit TRBD1. V shed 5 bases, J shed 3 bases, and the junction held 11 bases outside the gene matches. Germline V gene lookup returns CDR1 MNHEY and CDR2 SMNVEV (reference sequence). The CDR3 has 16 amino acids. The CDR3 DNA is TGTGCCAGCAGTGGTACAGGGGGAAACCAGGAAGAGACCCAGTACTTC. Its translation is CASSGTGGNQEETQYF.

This clone was counted a single time. The chain uses TRBV27 and TRBJ2-2, with TRBD1 as a possible D gene (5 bases). Germline CDR1 MNHEY, CDR2 SMNVEV (reference sequence). V lost 0 bases and J 0 bases, leaving 8 bases between the germline ends. There are 16 residues in the CDR3. The chain's CDR3 is CASSLSNRPNTGELFF. As DNA, the CDR3 is TGTGCCAGCAGTTTATCGAACAGGCCGAACACCGGGGAGCTGTTTTTT.

The V call is TRBV2, the J call TRBJ2-1; D gene ambiguous. Germline lookup yields CDR1 SNHLY and CDR2 FYNNEI. This CDR3 has 14 residues. The germline V and J ends were trimmed by 8 bases and 9 bases, with 20 bases remaining between them. The CDR3 DNA follows: TGTGCCAGCGAAGGTCGGGTGGGCCCGCCTGAGCAGTTCTTC. Translating it yields CASEGRVGPPEQFF.

The chain employs TRBV9 and TRBJ2-2; D may be TRBD2 (6 bases). Germline assignment: CDR1 SGDLS and CDR2 YYNGEE. V lost 0 bases and J lost 6, with 12 bases in between. This CDR3 spans 15 amino acids. Here the CDR3 reads CASSVGNSGAGELFF. CDR3 in DNA: TGTGCCAGCAGCGTAGGAAATAGCGGCGCCGGGGAGCTGTTTTTT.

V is TRBV28 and J is TRBJ2-7; 10 bases line up with TRBD2. CDR3 length: 15 residues. With 4 bases clipped from V and 0 bases from J, the junction kept 3 bases outside the gene matches. From germline, CDR1 is MDHEN and CDR2 SYDVKM. CDR3 coding DNA: TGTGCCAGCAGTTCCTGGACTAGCGGCTCCTACGAGCAGTACTTC. Translating it yields CASSSWTSGSYEQYF.

This chain uses TRBV27 with TRBJ2-2; D remains ambiguous. Germline V lookup: CDR1 MNHEY, CDR2 SMNVEV (reference sequence). CDR3 length: 13 amino acids. V lost 6 bases to trimming and J lost 8 bases, with 13 bases between them. The CDR3 region has the DNA TGTGCCAGCAGCCTTTCCGGTTGGGGGGAGCTGTTTTTT. It encodes CASSLSGWGELFF.

The rearrangement links TRBV4-1 to TRBJ2-2, with TRBD2 matching 9 bases. Germline CDR1 is MGHRA and CDR2 is YSYEKL. This CDR3 has 14 residues. V gave up 3 bases and J gave up 6 bases; unmatched junction bases: 2. The CDR3 bases are TGCGCCAGCAGCCAGGGACTAGCTGCCGGGGAGCTGTTTTTT. This codes for CASSQGLAAGELFF.

The CDR3 loop reads CASSPVPSGSYNEQFF. The CDR3 region has the DNA TGTGCCAGTAGCCCGGTCCCTAGCGGATCCTACAATGAGCAGTTCTTC. The genes are TRBV19 and TRBJ2-1; 7 nucleotides match TRBD2. V dropped 6 bases and J dropped 1; count of bases not matched to a gene: 9. Germline V gene data show CDR1 as LNHDA and CDR2 as SQIVND (reference sequence). The CDR3 has 16 residues.

The rearrangement links TRBV5-8 to TRBJ1-1; D may be TRBD1 (5 bases). Germline V gene sequence: CDR1 SGHTS, CDR2 YDEGEE. The CDR3 extends over 14 amino acids. The V end lost 3 bases, the J end lost 4 bases, and 13 bases lay between the germline ends. The CDR3 sequence is CASSYGGGATEAFF. CDR3 nucleotides: TGTGCCAGCAGCTATGGAGGAGGGGCCACTGAAGCTTTCTTT.

The chain carries TRBV28 and TRBJ1-5; D uncertain. CDR3 size: 15 residues. The V gene lost 6 bases and the J gene lost 0 bases, with 12 bases spanning the gap. CDR1 is MDHEN, CDR2 SYDVKM, per germline. CDR3 in amino acids: CASRNRRASNQPQHF. DNA of the CDR3: TGTGCCAGCAGAAATAGGAGAGCTAGCAATCAGCCCCAGCATTTT.

The chain carries TRBV7-8 and TRBJ1-5; tentative D call: TRBD1 (6 bases). Germline V gives CDR1 SGHVS, CDR2 FQNEAQ. CDR3 length: 19 amino acids. The V gene lost 5 bases and the J gene lost 3 bases, with 26 bases spanning the gap. The CDR3, as DNA: TGTGCCAGCAGCCAAAGCCGATATAAAGACAGGAGAGTCAATCAGCCCCAGCATTTT. Translation: CASSQSRYKDRRVNQPQHF.

This chain uses TRBV6-6 with TRBJ1-4; the D gene is possibly TRBD1 (6 bases). The CDR3 runs to 14 residues. Germline V CDR1 and CDR2: MNHNY, SVGAGI (reference sequence). V shed 2 bases and J shed 5 bases, with 9 bases lying between them. CDR3 region: CASSYEQGNEKLFF. DNA for the CDR3: TGTGCCAGCAGTTACGAGCAGGGGAATGAAAAACTGTTTTTT.

The chain employs TRBV28 and TRBJ2-5; D gene uncertain. The J call may be incorrect, as the DNA end agrees better with TRBJ2-7. Germline loops: CDR1 MDHEN, CDR2 SYDVKM. This CDR3 comprises 14 residues. CDR3 sequence: CASSSLAASYEQYF. CDR3 coding DNA: TGTGCCAGCAGTTCCCTTGCAGCTTCCTACGAGCAGTACTTC.

The rearrangement uses TRBV28 and TRBJ1-3; tentative D call: TRBD1 (5 bases). V was shortened by 6 bases and J by 0 bases, with 21 bases between the two germline ends. This CDR3 is 18 amino acids long. The germline V gene encodes CDR1 MDHEN and CDR2 SYDVKM. The CDR3 sequence is CASRPLLDSNLSGNTIYF. The CDR3, as DNA: TGTGCCAGCAGACCCTTGCTTGACAGTAACCTCTCTGGAAACACCATATATTTT.

The gene calls are TRBV9 and TRBJ2-6, with D possibly TRBD2 on 5 matching bases. Deletions cut 5 bases from V and 0 bases from J, with 15 bases between. This CDR3 region has 17 residues. Germline lookup yields CDR1 SGDLS and CDR2 YYNGEE. CDR3 bases: TGTGCCAGCAGAGCCCGGACGGGAAACTCTGGGGCCAACGTCCTGACTTTC. Translation gives CASRARTGNSGANVLTF.

The chain carries TRBV29-1 and TRBJ1-1; 10 bases fit TRBD1. This CDR3 is 14 amino acids long. The V and J ends lost 4 bases and 2 bases, in that order; junction bases with no gene match: 4. Germline assignment: CDR1 SQVTM and CDR2 ANQGSEA. The CDR3 loop is CSVAGTGDNTEAFF. As DNA, the CDR3 is TGCAGCGTTGCGGGGACAGGGGATAACACTGAAGCTTTCTTT. Complete variable domain (other parts from reference TRBV29-1 and TRBJ1-1): SAVISQKPSRDICQRGTSLTIQCQVDSQVTMMFWYRQQPGQSLTLIATANQGSEATYESGFVIDKFPISRPNLTFSTLTVSNMSPEDSSIYLCSVAGTGDNTEAFFGQGTRLTVV.

The chain couples TRBV7-9 to TRBJ2-7; either TRBD1 or TRBD2 may fit D (7 bases each). The CDR3 extends over 15 amino acids. Germline-derived CDR1 and CDR2 are SEHNR and FQNEAQ (reference sequence). Trimming removed 4 bases from V and 5 bases from J, with 18 bases in between. CDR3 sequence: CASSSWGGDSHEQYF. The CDR3 coding sequence is TGTGCCAGCAGCTCGTGGGGGGGGGACAGCCACGAGCAGTACTTC.